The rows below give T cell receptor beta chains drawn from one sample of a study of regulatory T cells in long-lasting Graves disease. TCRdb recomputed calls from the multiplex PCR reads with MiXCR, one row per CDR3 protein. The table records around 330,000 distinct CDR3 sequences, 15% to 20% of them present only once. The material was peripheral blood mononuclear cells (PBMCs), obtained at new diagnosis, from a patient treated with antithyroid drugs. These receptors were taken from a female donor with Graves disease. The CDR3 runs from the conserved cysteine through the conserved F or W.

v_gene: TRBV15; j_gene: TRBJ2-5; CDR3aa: CATEREGRETQYF
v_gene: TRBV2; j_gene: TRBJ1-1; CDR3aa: CASKRVKGPTEAFF
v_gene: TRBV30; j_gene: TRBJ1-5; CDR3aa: CAWQLVNQPQHF
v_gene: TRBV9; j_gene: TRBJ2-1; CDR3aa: CASSVTSGSYNEQFF
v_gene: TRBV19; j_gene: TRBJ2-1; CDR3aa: CASSMRTRMGPYNEQFF
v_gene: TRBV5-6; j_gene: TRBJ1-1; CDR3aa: CASSLLLDPGHTEAFF
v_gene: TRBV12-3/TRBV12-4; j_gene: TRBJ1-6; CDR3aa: CASSFSAPSRGSYNSPLHF
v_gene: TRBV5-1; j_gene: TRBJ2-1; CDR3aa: CASFRAGTGATNEQFF
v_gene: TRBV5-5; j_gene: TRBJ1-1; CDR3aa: CASSPSGRGYTEAFF
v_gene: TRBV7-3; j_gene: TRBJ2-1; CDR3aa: CASSPRLAGSEQFF
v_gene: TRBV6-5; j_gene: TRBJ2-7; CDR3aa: CASSYSSGTGAYEQYF
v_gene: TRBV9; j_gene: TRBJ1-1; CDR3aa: CASSVEGGVGTEAFF
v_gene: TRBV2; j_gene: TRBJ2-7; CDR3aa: CASSRDRGQEQYF
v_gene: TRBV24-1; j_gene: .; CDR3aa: CATSVTSELYNEQFF
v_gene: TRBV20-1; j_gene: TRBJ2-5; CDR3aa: CSARDPAAREETQYF
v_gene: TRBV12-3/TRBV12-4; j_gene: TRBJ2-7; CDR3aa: CASSLTTIYEQYF
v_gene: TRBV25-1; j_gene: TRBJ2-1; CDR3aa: CATASGGYNEQFF
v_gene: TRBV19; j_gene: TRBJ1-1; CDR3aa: CASSVAPGGGTEAFF
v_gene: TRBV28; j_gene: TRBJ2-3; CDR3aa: CASSLGQGATDTQYF
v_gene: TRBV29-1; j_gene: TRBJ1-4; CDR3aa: CSVEDLSASAGEKLFF
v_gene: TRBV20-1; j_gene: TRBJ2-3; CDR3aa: CSASMRTDTQYF
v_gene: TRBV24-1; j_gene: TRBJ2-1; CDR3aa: CATSDLGLAGAEQFF
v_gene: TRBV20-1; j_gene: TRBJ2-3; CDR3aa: CSAYLAGRGDTQYF
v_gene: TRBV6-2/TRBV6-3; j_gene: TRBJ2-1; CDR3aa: CASSLAGTSYNEQFF
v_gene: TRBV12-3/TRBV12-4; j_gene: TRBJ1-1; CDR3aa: CASTPTLGGEDTEAFF
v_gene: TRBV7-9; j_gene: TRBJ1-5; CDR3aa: CASSHETPNQPQHF
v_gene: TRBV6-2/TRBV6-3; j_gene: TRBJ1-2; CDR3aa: CASSYSSGGGYTF
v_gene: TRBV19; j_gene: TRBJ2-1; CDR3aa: CASSIFAGGSSYNEQFF
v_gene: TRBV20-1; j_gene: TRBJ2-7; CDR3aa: CSARDRLAGFNEQYF
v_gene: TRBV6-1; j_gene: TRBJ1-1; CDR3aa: CASRITRTLGTEAFF
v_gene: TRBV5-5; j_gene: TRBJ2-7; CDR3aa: CASSLGQGLEQYF
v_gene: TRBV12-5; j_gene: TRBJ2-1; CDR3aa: CASGLTTPSGSYNEQFF
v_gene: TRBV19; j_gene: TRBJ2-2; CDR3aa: CASNTTLRAGNTGELFF
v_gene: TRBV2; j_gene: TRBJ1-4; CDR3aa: CASKKRGANEKLFF
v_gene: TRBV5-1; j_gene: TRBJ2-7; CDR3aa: CASSLDPTYEQYF
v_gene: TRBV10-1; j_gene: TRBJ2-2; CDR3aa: CASSWTSGHTGELFF
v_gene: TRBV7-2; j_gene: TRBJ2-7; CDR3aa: CASRPSGDSYEQYF
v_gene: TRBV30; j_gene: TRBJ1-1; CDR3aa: CAWIPSRVMNTEAFF
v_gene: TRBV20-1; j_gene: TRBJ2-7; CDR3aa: CSAREAGGLGEQYF
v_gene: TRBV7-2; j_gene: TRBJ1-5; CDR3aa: CASKSGENSNQPQHF
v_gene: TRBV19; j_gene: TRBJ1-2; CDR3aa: CATTGQPYGYTF
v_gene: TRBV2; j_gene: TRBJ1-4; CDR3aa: CASTAGTVDEKLFF
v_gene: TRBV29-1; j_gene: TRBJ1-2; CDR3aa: CSVPGTGGRGYTF
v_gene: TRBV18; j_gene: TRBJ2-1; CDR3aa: CASSFALDSYNEQFF
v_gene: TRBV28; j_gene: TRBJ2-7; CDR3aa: CASSSIFSYEQYF
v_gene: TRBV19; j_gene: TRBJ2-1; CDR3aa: CASSPSGNTYNEQFF
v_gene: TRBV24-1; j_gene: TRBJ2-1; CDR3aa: CATSDQQNPGLAANEQFF
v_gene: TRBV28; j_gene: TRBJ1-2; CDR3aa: CASSLGRAYGYTF
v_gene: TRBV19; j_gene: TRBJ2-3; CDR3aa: CASSKQGVGTDTQYF
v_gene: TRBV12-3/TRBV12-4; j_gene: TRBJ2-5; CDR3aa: CASSPGTGVGETQYF
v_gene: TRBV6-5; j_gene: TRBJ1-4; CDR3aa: CASSYRTRQGARKLFF
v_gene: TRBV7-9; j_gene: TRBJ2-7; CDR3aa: CASSHPPRGHHTYEQYF
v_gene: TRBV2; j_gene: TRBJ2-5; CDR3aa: CASRNWGHETQYF
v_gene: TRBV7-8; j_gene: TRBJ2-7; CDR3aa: CASSLAAAAVQYF